This passage covers 2 T cell receptor beta chains from one sample sequenced in a study of Ad26.COV2.S vaccination and SARS-CoV-2 variants. Treatment reported: 15 to 20 received Ad26.COV2.S at low or high dose, single or two shots; roughly five received placebo; per-sample allocation not given. Vaccine and placebo recipients were sampled on day 63 after the first injection. The data were produced by immunoSEQ multiplex PCR, yet TCRdb's version contains in-frame clones alone and is incomplete. The repertoire includes about 350,000 clones, 70% to 90% of them detected once, and about 10% sits in the top ten. Source: peripheral blood, taken in a trial of Ad26.COV2.S vaccine versus placebo. Receptors were obtained from a person aged 18-60 years who received the Ad26.COV2.S COVID-19 vaccine or a placebo.

CDR3 sequence: CASRLTGFGEQFF. CDR3 nucleotides: TGTGCCAGCAGATTAACAGGGTTCGGTGAGCAGTTCTTC. V and J are TRBV27 and TRBJ2-1, with TRBD1 as a possible D gene (6 bases). Germline V gene lookup returns CDR1 MNHEY and CDR2 SMNVEV (reference sequence). The CDR3 consists of 13 residues. With 6 bases removed from V and 9 bases from J, the gap between germline ends came to 15 bases.

This chain's CDR3 is CASSIQGVNEKLFF. The CDR3 coding sequence is TGTGCCAGCAGCATCCAGGGGGTGAATGAAAAACTGTTTTTT. The chain couples TRBV5-5 to TRBJ1-4, with 7 bases aligning to TRBD1. Germline V gene data show CDR1 as SGHKS and CDR2 as YYEKEE (reference sequence). The CDR3 sequence is 14 residues long. J lost 5 bases, V lost 4 bases, and 5 bases had no gene match.